Described below is a single T cell receptor beta chain sequence and its context. This CDR3 region has 15 residues. V was pared by 2 bases and J by 6 bases, with 8 bases of the junction left unmatched. Germline values: CDR1 SSHAT, CDR2 FNYEAQ (reference sequence). TCRdb's table, derived via immunoSEQ multiplex PCR, lists solely in-frame clones and lacks some. The repertoire consists of nearly 200,000 clones, with 89% occurring once and the leading ten covering roughly 8.8%. In Cohort 3, a recovered donor had either two negative PCRs, clearance, or symptom resolution. The sample comes from a study of blood T cell repertoires in COVID-19.

What was sequenced was PBMCs or T cells enriched from blood (not recorded which). V gene TRBV7-7 combines with J gene TRBJ2-3, with 7 bases lining up with TRBD1. The receptor's source is a woman under 30 who had recovered from COVID-19. The chain's CDR3 is CASSLTTGSGDTQYF. The CDR3 nucleotides read TGTGCCAGCAGCTTAACGACAGGGAGTGGGGATACGCAGTATTTT.